Listed here are 25 T cell receptor beta chains from one sample, sequenced in a study of T cells expressing NK-cell markers. TCRdb reprocessed the 5' RACE reads and keeps a single row for each CDR3 protein, giving no DNA. Listed are about 550,000 distinct CDR3 sequences; around 3.3% falls within the top ten. Sequencing was carried out using blood T cells: a sorted CD56 or NKG2C T cell subset, CD4+ or CD8+ T cells, or bulk PBMC T cells (not recorded which). These TCRs come from a man younger than 35 in good health.

This chain uses TRBV6-5 with TRBJ2-5; the TCRdb call, TRBD2, lacks DNA for checking. CDR3 length equals 16 residues. Looked up from germline, CDR1 is MNHEY and CDR2 is SVGAGI. CDR3 sequence: CASSIRGGSIQETQYF.

This chain links TRBV7-9 with TRBJ2-5; the D gene TCRdb calls, TRBD1, cannot be checked with no DNA. CDR1 and CDR2 from the germline V gene are SEHNR and FQNEAQ (reference sequence). This CDR3 region has 14 residues. The CDR3 loop reads CASSPWMGQETQYF.

This rearrangement joins TRBV24-1 to TRBJ1-1; TCRdb's D gene call, TRBD1, goes unchecked for lack of DNA. The CDR3 is 14 amino acids. Germline CDR1 is KGHDR and CDR2 is SFDVKD. CDR3 loop: CATSDYGTDSEAFF.

This chain joins TRBV5-1 and TRBJ2-2; TCRdb selects TRBD1, and the lack of DNA leaves this call unchecked. Germline V lookup: CDR1 SGHRS, CDR2 YFSETQ. The CDR3 sequence is 17 residues long. The CDR3: CASSSSARSPGSGELFF. Combining the CDR3 with reference TRBV5-1 and TRBJ2-2 gives the whole variable domain KAGVTQTPRYLIKTRGQQVTLSCSPISGHRSVSWYQQTPGQGLQFLFEYFSETQRNKGNFPGRFSGRQFSNSRSEMNVSTLELGDSALYLCASSSSARSPGSGELFFGEGSRLTVL.

This chain links TRBV4-1 with TRBJ2-3; TCRdb picks TRBD2, but there is no DNA to check that call. Germline V gene lookup returns CDR1 MGHRA and CDR2 YSYEKL. CDR3 length: 17 residues. The CDR3 loop is CASSQLTTSGSGNTQYF.

V usage is TRBV7-8 and J usage is TRBJ2-2; there is no DNA to check the TCRdb D call of TRBD1. Germline CDR1 and CDR2: SGHVS and FQNEAQ. This CDR3 comprises 16 residues. Here the CDR3 reads CASSLRQGPYTGELFF.

V and J are TRBV14 and TRBJ1-1. CDR3 size: 14 residues. The germline CDR1 and CDR2 sequences are SGHDN and FVKESK. The CDR3 spells CASSQDRPNTEAFF.

The rearrangement uses TRBV4-3 and TRBJ1-2. Germline values: CDR1 LGHNA, CDR2 YSLEER. The CDR3 runs to 14 residues. The CDR3 sequence is CASSQDNRGYGYTF.

The chain carries TRBV21-1 and TRBJ2-5; absent DNA, TCRdb's TRBD1 call cannot be checked. TRBV21-1 is given as a pseudogene. The CDR3 has 14 amino acids. Here the CDR3 reads CASSKLPGRRREYF.

The V and J genes are TRBV6-2 or TRBV6-3 and TRBJ2-7; TCRdb proposes TRBD1, but this gene call is untestable without DNA. From germline, CDR1 is MNHEY and CDR2 SVGEGT. This CDR3 is built from 13 residues. The CDR3 protein is CASQTGLDYEQYF.

This rearrangement joins TRBV27 to TRBJ2-1; no DNA is available, so the TRBD2 call from TCRdb remains unchecked. Germline values: CDR1 MNHEY, CDR2 SMNVEV (reference sequence). The CDR3 spans 17 residues. The CDR3: CASSLWDLHQEYNEQFF.

J is TRBJ2-7 and V is TRBV20-1. This CDR3 contains 14 residues. Germline V CDR1 and CDR2: DFQATT, SNEGSKA (reference sequence). The CDR3 sequence: CSASLGQGPYEQYF.

V and J are TRBV7-2 and TRBJ1-5. Germline CDR1 SGHTA, CDR2 FQGNSA. The CDR3 is 15 amino acids. CDR3 amino acids: CASSIPGLPDQPQHF.

This sequence joins TRBV7-9 and TRBJ2-7; TCRdb proposes TRBD1, but this gene call is untestable without DNA. Germline assignment: CDR1 SEHNR and CDR2 FQNEAQ (reference sequence). The CDR3 length is 14 residues. The CDR3 region is CASSFAASGDEQYF.

V usage is TRBV18 and J usage is TRBJ1-1; checking the TCRdb D call of TRBD1 is not possible without DNA. Per germline, CDR1 KGHSH and CDR2 LQKENI. This CDR3 region has 15 residues. CDR3 sequence reads: CASSPSEGGITEAFF.

V and J are TRBV20-1 and TRBJ2-7; TCRdb designates TRBD2, a call that cannot be tested without DNA. The CDR3 covers 14 residues. From germline, CDR1 is DFQATT and CDR2 SNEGSKA (reference sequence). CDR3 sequence: CSAHGLAGGDEQYF.

The rearrangement links TRBV12-3 or TRBV12-4 to TRBJ2-1; TCRdb names TRBD2, which stays unverified in the absence of DNA. The CDR3 sequence is 15 residues long. The CDR3: CASSPGLSTDNEQFF.

This CDR3 is CASSPPGGSSYNSPLHF. The V gene is TRBV12-3 or TRBV12-4, the J gene TRBJ1-6; without DNA, the TCRdb call of TRBD1 cannot be checked. There are 17 residues in the CDR3.

This sequence joins TRBV6-1 and TRBJ2-3; the D gene TCRdb calls, TRBD2, cannot be checked with no DNA. Germline V gene sequence: CDR1 MNHNS, CDR2 SASEGT. The CDR3 spans 15 residues. CDR3 in amino acids: CASSRKAGGSDTQYF.

The genes are TRBV7-9 and TRBJ2-1; with no DNA, the TCRdb D assignment of TRBD2 cannot be verified. The CDR3 is made up of 16 amino acids. Germline CDR1 SEHNR, CDR2 FQNEAQ (reference sequence). The CDR3 loop reads CASSLGAGGPVNEQFF.

V gene TRBV5-5 combines with J gene TRBJ2-2; the D call from TCRdb, TRBD1, cannot be confirmed without DNA. The CDR3 is made up of 14 amino acids. Germline V CDR1 and CDR2: SGHKS, YYEKEE (reference sequence). CDR3 sequence: CASSLGQGIGELFF.

This chain uses TRBV12-3 or TRBV12-4 with TRBJ1-1; TCRdb selects TRBD1, and the lack of DNA leaves this call unchecked. The CDR3 totals 15 residues. CDR3 residues: CASNPGQVRDTEAFF.

The genes are TRBV7-9 and TRBJ2-5; TCRdb picks TRBD2, but there is no DNA to check that call. The CDR3 extends over 14 amino acids. Germline V gene data show CDR1 as SEHNR and CDR2 as FQNEAQ (reference sequence). This chain's CDR3 is CASSGAGGKETQYF.

The chain combines TRBV30 with TRBJ1-5; without DNA, the TCRdb call of TRBD1 cannot be checked. Germline-derived CDR1 and CDR2 are GTSNPN and SVGIG (reference sequence). This CDR3 region has 13 residues. This CDR3 reads CAWSARGNQPQHF. Full variable domain (outside the CDR3, taken from reference TRBV30 and TRBJ1-5): SQTIHQWPATLVQPVGSPLSLECTVEGTSNPNLYWYRQAAGRGLQLLFYSVGIGQISSEVPQNLSASRPQDRQFILSSKKLLLSDSGFYLCAWSARGNQPQHFGDGTRLSIL.

The gene calls are TRBV29-1 and TRBJ1-2; the D call from TCRdb, TRBD1, cannot be confirmed without DNA. In germline, CDR1 is SQVTM, CDR2 ANQGSEA. The CDR3 is 16 residues long. The CDR3 loop reads CSVLRDRVRGGYGYTF.